This entry features one T cell receptor beta chain sequence. Antigen: not known. The PCR ran on 60 Vbeta and 13 Jbeta primers. TCRdb's table, derived via immunoSEQ multiplex PCR, lists solely in-frame clones and lacks some. The sample has 90,000 to 150,000 clones, 75% to 90% seen once; the top ten hold approximately 0.24%. This specimen belongs to a study of cytomegalovirus exposure and HLA in healthy donors. Study-level results: Later, an analysis showed that TCR beta chains associated with HLA were more clonally expanded than others that were equally common.

There are 16 residues in the CDR3. Germline trimming cut 4 bases from V and 7 bases from J; bases unmatched to any gene: 8. Per the germline V gene, CDR1 is PRHDT and CDR2 is FYEKMQ (reference sequence). The specimen was PBMCs. This receptor was taken from a man aged 50 to 60 in good health and CMV-seronegative. The chain is built from TRBV13 and TRBJ1-6; TRBD1 aligns across 9 bases. CDR3 nucleotides: TGTGCCAGCAGCTCGGGACAGGGCCCGGGGAATTCACCCCTCCACTTT. The encoded protein is CASSSGQGPGNSPLHF.